A single sample gave rise to the 3 T cell receptor beta chains below, sequenced in a study of OX40 agonist ivuxolimab in advanced cancers. Libraries were prepared by immunoSEQ multiplex PCR; TCRdb keeps only in-frame clonotypes and omits some of them. Found here are about 73,000 clones, 75% to 95% of them singletons; the top ten hold approximately 0.5%. The sequenced sample was CD4+ or CD8+ T cells sorted from blood, obtained in a trial of the OX40 agonist ivuxolimab. The receptors come from an adult with an advanced solid tumor such as melanoma, head and neck, liver or kidney cancer.

The chain carries TRBV6-1 and TRBJ1-2; maybe TRBD1 (5 bases). The CDR3 has 11 residues. Germline V CDR1 and CDR2: MNHNS, SASEGT. V dropped 6 bases and J dropped 7 bases, with 9 bases sitting between them. CDR3 residues: CASSRGGGYTF. CDR3 nucleotide sequence: TGTGCCAGCAGCCGGGGGGGTGGCTACACCTTC.

This clone appeared once. The V and J genes are TRBV7-3 and TRBJ2-6; no clear D gene. V was clipped by 5 bases and J by 0 bases, with 14 bases between them. CDR3 size: 17 residues. Per germline, CDR1 SGHTA and CDR2 FQGTGA. This CDR3 reads CASSPPLRLSGANVLTF. In DNA form, the CDR3 reads TGTGCCAGCAGCCCACCCCTACGGCTCTCTGGGGCCAACGTCCTGACTTTC.

The V call is TRBV27, the J call TRBJ2-2; TRBD2 matches 7 bases. CDR1 and CDR2 from the germline V gene are MNHEY and SMNVEV (reference sequence). V lost 8 bases to trimming and J lost 8 bases; unmatched junction nucleotides: 17. The CDR3 loop spans 16 amino acids. In nucleotides, the CDR3 is TGTGCCAGCGCCCTTTTTGTGGGGGGAGGGCCTGGGGAGCTGTTTTTT. Translated, it gives CASALFVGGGPGELFF.